The clone carrying this TCR beta chain has just a few counts. The data are from a study of blood T cell repertoires in COVID-19. Generated by immunoSEQ multiplex PCR, the TCRdb table keeps only in-frame clones and is missing some. The sample yields fewer than 200,000 clones, 87% seen once. Germline CDR1 is SGHRS and CDR2 is YFSETQ. The CDR3 has 16 amino acids. The J segment lost 0 bases and the V segment lost 1 base, leaving 3 bases of the junction unmatched. Participants were aged about 18 to 89 years from roughly 25 US areas. The receptor's source is a human donor with acute COVID-19. The donor label of this sample is uncertain. This chain joins TRBV5-1 and TRBJ1-3; TRBD1 agrees at 8 bases. The sequencing input was PBMCs or T cells enriched from blood (not recorded which). CDR3: CASSLTGGNSGNTIYF. The CDR3 DNA follows: TGCGCCAGCAGCTTGACAGGGGGGAACTCTGGAAACACCATATATTTT.